This TCR beta chain was sequenced during a study of cytomegalovirus exposure and HLA in healthy donors. Produced via immunoSEQ multiplex PCR; TCRdb's table is partial and in-frame only. The data contain 150,000 to 200,000 clones, around nine tenths of them seen just once; the ten biggest clones take up 2.5% to 3.5%. Trimming removed 3 bases at V and 4 bases at J, with 6 bases between. The germline V gene has CDR1 MDHEN and CDR2 SYDVKM. This CDR3 comprises 12 residues. Sample: PBMCs. The TCR originated in a man aged 18 to 35 in good health and CMV-seronegative. This chain connects TRBV28 to TRBJ1-1; D not certain. The CDR3 DNA sequence: TGTGCCAGCAGTTTCGGGAGCACTGAAGCTTTCTTT. Its protein is CASSFGSTEAFF. Complete variable domain (other parts from reference TRBV28 and TRBJ1-1): DVKVTQSSRYLVKRTGEKVFLECVQDMDHENMFWYRQDPGLGLRLIYFSYDVKMKEKGDIPEGYSVSREKKERFSLILESASTNQTSMYLCASSFGSTEAFFGQGTRLTVV.